The next 18 T cell receptor beta chains were all read from a single sample in a study of blood T cell repertoires in COVID-19. The data were produced by immunoSEQ multiplex PCR, yet TCRdb's version contains in-frame clones alone and is incomplete. The sample includes more than 70,000 clones, roughly 86% seen only once; the top ten take about a fifth. The sample taken for sequencing was peripheral blood. Receptors were obtained from a woman of 80 years or more in a cohort sampled during active or convalescent COVID-19.

This clone was recorded many times. V gene TRBV5-4 combines with J gene TRBJ2-1; 10 bases agree with TRBD2. The CDR3 covers 16 residues. V gave up 2 bases and J gave up 1 base; unmatched junction bases: 3. The germline V gene has CDR1 SGHNT and CDR2 YYREEE (reference sequence). CDR3 sequence: CASSFSGRRSYNEQFF. The CDR3 DNA reads TGTGCCAGCAGCTTTAGCGGGAGGCGTTCCTACAATGAGCAGTTCTTC.

Remarks on this clone: This sample also contains other DNA sequences that code for the same CDR3. V is TRBV2 and J is TRBJ1-1; D is unclear. The V end lost 4 bases, the J end lost 0 bases, and 6 bases lay between the germline ends. Germline values: CDR1 SNHLY, CDR2 FYNNEI. The CDR3 spans 13 residues. The DNA for the CDR3 is TGTGCCAGCAGTGGACATATGAACACTGAAGCTTTCTTT. Translation gives CASSGHMNTEAFF. The full variable domain, with the rest looked up from reference TRBV2 and TRBJ1-1, is EPEVTQTPSHQVTQMGQEVILRCVPISNHLYFYWYRQILGQKVEFLVSFYNNEISEKSEIFDDQFSVERPDGSNFTLKIRSTKLEDSAMYFCASSGHMNTEAFFGQGTRLTVV.

The J gene is TRBJ1-1, the V gene TRBV7-8, with D tentatively TRBD1 (5 bases). Looked up from germline, CDR1 is SGHVS and CDR2 is FQNEAQ. Trimming cost V 1 base and J 0 bases, with 9 bases left between them. This CDR3 is 15 amino acids long. The CDR3: CASSLGQSMNTEAFF. The CDR3 nucleotides read TGTGCCAGCAGCTTAGGACAGAGCATGAACACTGAAGCTTTCTTT. Together with reference TRBV7-8 and TRBJ1-1, the CDR3 gives the full variable domain: GAGVSQSPRYKVAKRGQDVALRCDPISGHVSLFWYQQALGQGPEFLTYFQNEAQLDKSGLPSDRFFAERPEGSVSTLKIQRTQQEDSAVYLCASSLGQSMNTEAFFGQGTRLTVV.

The chain employs TRBV5-1 and TRBJ2-1, with D tentatively TRBD1 (5 bases). Germline V CDR1 and CDR2: SGHRS, YFSETQ. V dropped 0 bases and J dropped 5 bases, with 6 bases sitting between them. The CDR3 has 13 residues. The CDR3 nucleotides read TGCGCCAGCAGCTTGGGACAGCACAATGAGCAGTTCTTC. Translating it yields CASSLGQHNEQFF.

The rearrangement links TRBV6-5 to TRBJ2-3; TRBD2 agrees at 7 bases. The CDR3 is 16 residues long. From germline, CDR1 is MNHEY and CDR2 SVGAGI. V trimming: 0 bases; J trimming: 2 bases; junction bases outside the gene matches: 5. The CDR3 DNA sequence: TGTGCCAGCAGTTACTCAAGCGGGGCAAACACAGATACGCAGTATTTT. Translating it yields CASSYSSGANTDTQYF.

The rearrangement links TRBV11-3 to TRBJ2-3; 7 nucleotides line up with TRBD2. CDR3 length: 16 residues. With 5 bases clipped from V and 1 base from J, the junction kept 9 bases outside the gene matches. Looked up from germline, CDR1 is SGHNT and CDR2 is YENEEA. Here the CDR3 reads CASSPPGLAGTDTQYF. The CDR3 bases are TGTGCCAGCAGCCCCCCGGGGCTAGCGGGCACAGATACGCAGTATTTT. Combining the CDR3 with reference TRBV11-3 and TRBJ2-3 gives the whole variable domain EAGVVQSPRYKIIEKKQPVAFWCNPISGHNTLYWYLQNLGQGPELLIRYENEEAVDDSQLPKDRFSAERLKGVDSTLKIQPAELGDSAVYLCASSPPGLAGTDTQYFGPGTRLTVL.

This rearrangement joins TRBV3-1 (or the pseudogene TRBV3-2) to TRBJ1-1; 7 bases map to TRBD1. This CDR3 is 15 amino acids long. The germline V gene has CDR1 LGHDT and CDR2 YNNKEL (reference sequence). With 2 bases clipped from V and 1 base from J, the junction kept 4 bases outside the gene matches. The CDR3 sequence: CASSQSGTENTEAFF. The CDR3 DNA reads TGTGCCAGCAGCCAATCCGGGACAGAGAACACTGAAGCTTTCTTT.

The rearrangement uses TRBV3-1 (or the pseudogene TRBV3-2) and TRBJ2-3; D gene unclear. Between the trimmed V and J ends, which lost 1 base and 2 bases, there was a span of 10 bases. The CDR3 is made up of 15 amino acids. The germline V gene encodes CDR1 LGHDT and CDR2 YNNKEL (reference sequence). This CDR3 is CASSQGPHSTDTQYF. The CDR3 nucleotides are TGTGCCAGCAGCCAAGGTCCCCATTCCACAGATACGCAGTATTTT.

The chain carries TRBV3-1 (or the pseudogene TRBV3-2) and TRBJ2-5, with 9 nucleotides matching TRBD2. The CDR3 covers 17 residues. Per the germline V gene, CDR1 is LGHDT and CDR2 is YNNKEL (reference sequence). V shed 0 bases, J shed 5 bases, and the junction held 10 bases outside the gene matches. The CDR3 coding sequence is TGTGCCAGCAGCCAAGACCCGGCTAGCGGGATGGGGGAGACCCAGTACTTC. It yields the protein CASSQDPASGMGETQYF.

The chain links TRBV6-1 to TRBJ2-2; D possibly corresponds to TRBD1 (5 bases). The V gene lost 1 base and the J gene lost 0 bases, with 12 bases spanning the gap. Germline V gives CDR1 MNHNS, CDR2 SASEGT. The CDR3 runs to 17 residues. CDR3 sequence reads: CASSEEEGHTNTGELFF. CDR3 DNA sequence: TGTGCCAGCAGTGAAGAAGAAGGACACACGAACACCGGGGAGCTGTTTTTT.

This chain connects TRBV2 to TRBJ1-2; D is perhaps TRBD1 (5 bases). The V end lost 6 bases, the J end lost 4 bases, and 9 bases lay between the germline ends. Germline V gene data show CDR1 as SNHLY and CDR2 as FYNNEI. This CDR3 region has 12 residues. The CDR3 loop is CASSPGPYGYTF. The CDR3 DNA sequence: TGTGCCAGCAGCCCAGGGCCCTATGGCTACACCTTC.

The V call is TRBV10-3, the J call TRBJ2-3; TRBD2 matches 10 bases. The CDR3 length is 14 residues. Germline V gene data show CDR1 as ENHRY and CDR2 as SYGVKD. Unmatched junction bases numbered 6, after V lost 10 bases and J lost 2 bases. CDR3 in DNA: TGTGCCAACAAGCGGGAGGGAAACACAGATACGCAGTATTTT. This encodes CANKREGNTDTQYF.

This chain joins TRBV24-1 and TRBJ1-2; 7 bases are a match to TRBD1. Germline assignment: CDR1 KGHDR and CDR2 SFDVKD. J was trimmed by 4 bases and V by 4 bases; bases with no gene match: 14. This CDR3 has 17 residues. The CDR3 DNA reads as TGTGCCACCAGTGACACCGGACAGGCCGGACGGGTCTATGGCTACACCTTC. Protein sequence: CATSDTGQAGRVYGYTF.

The J gene is TRBJ2-1, the V gene TRBV7-9, with 13 bases that match TRBD2. CDR3 length: 16 residues. With V trimmed by 2 bases and J by 7 bases, 5 bases remained unmatched. From germline, CDR1 is SEHNR and CDR2 FQNEAQ (reference sequence). The CDR3 DNA is TGTGCCAGCAGCTTATGGACTAGCGGGAGTCGGAATGAGCAGTTCTTC. As protein: CASSLWTSGSRNEQFF.

This clone was detected only a few times. This rearrangement joins TRBV7-3 to TRBJ2-6; D unresolved. Germline CDR1 SGHTA, CDR2 FQGTGA. The CDR3 sequence is 15 residues long. V was clipped by 2 bases and J by 2 bases, with 7 bases between them. Here the CDR3 reads CASSLGRAGANVLTF. CDR3 bases: TGTGCCAGCAGCTTAGGTCGAGCTGGGGCCAACGTCCTGACTTTC.

J is TRBJ2-1 and V is TRBV9; 7 bases match TRBD2. CDR1 and CDR2 (germline): SGDLS, YYNGEE. V gave up 3 bases and J gave up 10 bases; unmatched junction bases: 13. The CDR3 totals 15 residues. The chain's CDR3 is CASSARDYSTGEQFF. The CDR3 region has the DNA TGTGCCAGCAGCGCCCGGGACTACTCTACGGGCGAGCAGTTCTTC.

This clone showed up just once. The chain recombines TRBV25-1 with TRBJ1-1, with D possibly matching TRBD1 (5 bases). Germline V gene data show CDR1 as MGHDK and CDR2 as SYGVNS. Trimming took 7 bases from V and 2 from J, leaving 11 bases between them. The CDR3 consists of 13 residues. CDR3 in amino acids: CASMGGGNTEAFF. In DNA, the CDR3 is TGTGCCAGCATGGGGGGGGGAAACACTGAAGCTTTCTTT. Using reference TRBV25-1 and TRBJ1-1 for the parts outside the CDR3, the full variable domain is EADIYQTPRYLVIGTGKKITLECSQTMGHDKMYWYQQDPGMELHLIHYSYGVNSTEKGDLSSESTVSRIRTEHFPLTLESARPSHTSQYLCASMGGGNTEAFFGQGTRLTVV.

This chain joins TRBV11-2 and TRBJ2-3, with D possibly matching TRBD2 (6 bases). The V gene's germline CDR1 is SGHAT and CDR2 FQNNGV. This CDR3 spans 16 amino acids. Trimming removed 3 bases at V and 0 bases at J, with 13 bases between. CDR3 protein: CASSFPRGVSTDTQYF. The CDR3 DNA sequence: TGTGCCAGCAGCTTCCCACGCGGGGTGAGCACAGATACGCAGTATTTT. The whole variable domain, filled in from reference TRBV11-2 and TRBJ2-3, reads EAGVAQSPRYKIIEKRQSVAFWCNPISGHATLYWYQQILGQGPKLLIQFQNNGVVDDSQLPKDRFSAERLKGVDSTLKIQPAKLEDSAVYLCASSFPRGVSTDTQYFGPGTRLTVL.